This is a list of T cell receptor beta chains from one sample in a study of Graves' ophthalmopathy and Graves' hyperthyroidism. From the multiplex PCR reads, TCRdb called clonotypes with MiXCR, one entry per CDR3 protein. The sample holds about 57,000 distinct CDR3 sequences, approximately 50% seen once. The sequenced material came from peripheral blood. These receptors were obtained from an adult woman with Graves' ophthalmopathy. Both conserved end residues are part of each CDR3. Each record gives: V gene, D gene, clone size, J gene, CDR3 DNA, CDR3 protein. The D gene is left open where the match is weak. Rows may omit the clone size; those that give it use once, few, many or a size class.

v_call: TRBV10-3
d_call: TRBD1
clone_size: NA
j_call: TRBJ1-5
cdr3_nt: TGTGCCAACCGGGACAGGGGTGATCAGCCCCAGCATTTT
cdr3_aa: CANRDRGDQPQHF

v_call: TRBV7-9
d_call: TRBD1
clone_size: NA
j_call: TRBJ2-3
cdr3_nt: TGTGCCAGCAGCTCTCGGGACAGGGGCACAGATACGCAGTATTTT
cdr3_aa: CASSSRDRGTDTQYF

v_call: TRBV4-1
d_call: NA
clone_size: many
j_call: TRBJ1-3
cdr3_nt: TGCGCCAGCAGCCATAGCAGGGCCGGGGGTAGGAACACCATATATTTT
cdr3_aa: CASSHSRAGGRNTIYF

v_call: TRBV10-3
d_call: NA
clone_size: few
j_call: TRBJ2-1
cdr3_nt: TGTGCCATCAGTGAGATGAGAGCAGAGGAGCAGTTCTTC
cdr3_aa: CAISEMRAEEQFF

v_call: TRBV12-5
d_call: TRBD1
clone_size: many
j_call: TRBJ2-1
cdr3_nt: TGTGCTAGTGGTGGACAGGGGGCTAATGAGCAGTTCTTC
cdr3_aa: CASGGQGANEQFF

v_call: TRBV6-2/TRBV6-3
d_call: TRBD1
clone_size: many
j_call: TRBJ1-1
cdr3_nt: TGTGCCAGCAGTTATACAGGGGTAGGGACTGAAGCTTTCTTT
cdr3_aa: CASSYTGVGTEAFF

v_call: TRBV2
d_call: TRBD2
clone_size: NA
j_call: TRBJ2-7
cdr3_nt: TGTGCCAACAGGCCGAGACTAGCCGGGATACGAGCAGTCTTC
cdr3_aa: CANRPRLAGIRAVF

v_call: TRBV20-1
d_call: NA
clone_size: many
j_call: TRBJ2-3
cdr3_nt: TGCAGTGCTGACCAGACAGGCTCAGGCGATACGCAGTATTTT
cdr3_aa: CSADQTGSGDTQYF

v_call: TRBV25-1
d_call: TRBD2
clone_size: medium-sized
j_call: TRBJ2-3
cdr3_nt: TGTGCCAGCACCGTGGGGACTAGCAAATATTTT
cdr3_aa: CASTVGTSKYF

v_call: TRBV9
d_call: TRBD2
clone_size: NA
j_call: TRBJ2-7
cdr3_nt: TGTGCCAGCAGCGTAGGGACTAGCGGGTTCTCCTACGAGCAGTACTTC
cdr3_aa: CASSVGTSGFSYEQYF

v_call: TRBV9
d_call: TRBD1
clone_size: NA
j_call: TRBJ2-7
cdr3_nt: TGTGCCAGCAGGGGCGAGGGACAGGGGGAGCAGTACTTC
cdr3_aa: CASRGEGQGEQYF

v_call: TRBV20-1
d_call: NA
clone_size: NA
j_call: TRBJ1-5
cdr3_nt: TGCAGTGCTAGAGGAGAGTGGAGCAATCAGCCCCAGCATTTT
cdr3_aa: CSARGEWSNQPQHF

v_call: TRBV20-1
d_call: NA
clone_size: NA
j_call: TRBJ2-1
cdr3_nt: TGCAGTGTTGGGACTGAGACAGATACGCAGTTCTTC
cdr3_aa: CSVGTETDTQFF

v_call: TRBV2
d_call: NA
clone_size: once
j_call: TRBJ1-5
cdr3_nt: TGTGCCAGCAGTGATACAGGTTGGAGCAATCAGCCCCAGCATTTT
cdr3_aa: CASSDTGWSNQPQHF

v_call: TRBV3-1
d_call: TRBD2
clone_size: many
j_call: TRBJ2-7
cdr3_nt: TGTGCCAGCAGCACCAGACTAGCGGGAGGGCCGAAAGAGCAGTACTTC
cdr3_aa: CASSTRLAGGPKEQYF

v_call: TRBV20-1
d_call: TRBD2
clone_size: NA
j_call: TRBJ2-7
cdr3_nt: TGCAGTGCTAGGGGTCTAGCGGGAAGGTACGAGCAGTACTTC
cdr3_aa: CSARGLAGRYEQYF

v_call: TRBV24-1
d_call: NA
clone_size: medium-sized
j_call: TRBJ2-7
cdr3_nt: TGTGCCACCAGTGATTCGTTCCGCGAGCAGTACTTC
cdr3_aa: CATSDSFREQYF

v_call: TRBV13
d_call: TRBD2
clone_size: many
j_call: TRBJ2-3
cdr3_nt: TGTGCCAGCAGCTCCCAGCTAGCGGGAGAGTCAGATACGCAGTATTTT
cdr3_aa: CASSSQLAGESDTQYF

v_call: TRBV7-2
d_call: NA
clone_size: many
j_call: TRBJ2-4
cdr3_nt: TGTGCCAGCAGCTCCCACTTTCAGGGACTCTTTGGCAAAAACATTCAGTACTTC
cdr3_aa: CASSSHFQGLFGKNIQYF

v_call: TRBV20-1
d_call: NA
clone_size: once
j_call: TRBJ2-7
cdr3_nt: TGCAGTGTGATCGGGTCAACCTACGAGCAGTACTTC
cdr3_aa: CSVIGSTYEQYF

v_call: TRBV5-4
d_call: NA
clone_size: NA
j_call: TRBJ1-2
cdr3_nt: TGTGCCAGCAGACCATCCGGGACGGGTAACTATGGCTACACCTTC
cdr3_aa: CASRPSGTGNYGYTF

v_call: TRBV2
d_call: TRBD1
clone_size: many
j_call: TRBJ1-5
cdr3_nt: TGTGCCAGCAGTTTGACAGGGGGGAATCAGCCCCAGCATTTT
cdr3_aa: CASSLTGGNQPQHF

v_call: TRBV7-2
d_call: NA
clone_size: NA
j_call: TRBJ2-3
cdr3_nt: TGTGCCAGCAGCTTAGTGGGACTCGGGCTCACAGATACGCAGTATTTT
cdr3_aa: CASSLVGLGLTDTQYF

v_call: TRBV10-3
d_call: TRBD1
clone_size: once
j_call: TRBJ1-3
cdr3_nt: TGTGCCACCGGGACAGACTCTGGAAACACCATATATTTT
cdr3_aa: CATGTDSGNTIYF

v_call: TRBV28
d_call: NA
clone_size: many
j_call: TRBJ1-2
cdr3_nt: TGTGCCAGCAGCTTAGGGGGAAACTATGGCTACACCTTC
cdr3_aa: CASSLGGNYGYTF

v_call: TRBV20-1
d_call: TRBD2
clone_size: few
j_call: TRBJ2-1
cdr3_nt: TGCAGTGCTAGAGATTCGGTAGCGGGGGATTCGGGTGAGCAGTTCTTC
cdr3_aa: CSARDSVAGDSGEQFF

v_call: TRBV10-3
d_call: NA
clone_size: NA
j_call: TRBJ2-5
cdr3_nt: TGTGCCATCAGCCAGGGTTTGGAGACCCAGTACTTC
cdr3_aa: CAISQGLETQYF

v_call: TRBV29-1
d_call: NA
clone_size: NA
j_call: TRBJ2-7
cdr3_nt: TGCAGCGCCCAAGGGACATCCGTCGAGCAGTACTTC
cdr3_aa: CSAQGTSVEQYF

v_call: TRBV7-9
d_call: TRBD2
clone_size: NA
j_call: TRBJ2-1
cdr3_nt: TGTGCCAGCAGCTTAAGGGCGGGAGGCGGATCCAATGAGCAGTTCTTC
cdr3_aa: CASSLRAGGGSNEQFF

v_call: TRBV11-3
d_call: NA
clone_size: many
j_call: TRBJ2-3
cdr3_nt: TGTGCCAGCAGCTTAGCACCAAGCACAGATACGCAGTATTTT
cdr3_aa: CASSLAPSTDTQYF

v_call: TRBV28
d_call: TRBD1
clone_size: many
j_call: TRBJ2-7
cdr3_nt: TGTGCCAGCAGTTCCGGGACAGGCTTTTACGAGCAGTACTTC
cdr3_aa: CASSSGTGFYEQYF

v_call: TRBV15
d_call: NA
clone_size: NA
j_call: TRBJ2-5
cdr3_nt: TGTGCCACCAGCAGTTACGCTGGGGGAGAGACCCAGTACTTC
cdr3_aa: CATSSYAGGETQYF

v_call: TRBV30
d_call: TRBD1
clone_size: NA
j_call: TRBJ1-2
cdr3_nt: TGTGCCTGGAAAAGGGACAGGGTTAGCGGAGACTATGGCTACACCTTC
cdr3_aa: CAWKRDRVSGDYGYTF

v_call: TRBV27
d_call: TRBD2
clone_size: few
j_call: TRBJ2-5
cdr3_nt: TGTGCCAGCAGTAGCCTCCCCGGGACTAGCGGGATTGGGCAAGAGACCCAGTACTTC
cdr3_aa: CASSSLPGTSGIGQETQYF

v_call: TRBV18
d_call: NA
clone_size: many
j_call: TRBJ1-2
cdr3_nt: TGTGCCAGCTCACCAAGGAATGGCTACACCTTC
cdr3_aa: CASSPRNGYTF

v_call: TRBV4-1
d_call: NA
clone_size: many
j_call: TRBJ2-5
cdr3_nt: TGCGCCAGCAGCCAACTGAGGGGCAGATCGGAGACCCAGTACTTC
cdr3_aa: CASSQLRGRSETQYF

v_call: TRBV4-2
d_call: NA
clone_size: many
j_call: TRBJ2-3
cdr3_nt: TGTGCCAGCAGCAGCGCAGATACGCAGTATTTT
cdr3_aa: CASSSADTQYF

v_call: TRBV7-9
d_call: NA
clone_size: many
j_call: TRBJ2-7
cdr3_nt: TGTGCCAGCAGCTTAAATAGGGGACGGTCTGCCTACGAGCAGTACTTC
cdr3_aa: CASSLNRGRSAYEQYF

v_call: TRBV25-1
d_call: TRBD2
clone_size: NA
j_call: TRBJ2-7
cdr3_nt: TGTGCCAGCAGTGTCGACACCGGGACTAGCAGCTCCTACGAGCAGTACTTC
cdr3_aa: CASSVDTGTSSSYEQYF

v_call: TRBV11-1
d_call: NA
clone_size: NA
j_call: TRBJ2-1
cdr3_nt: TGTGCCAGCAGCTTAATGACAGAATCGGCATACAATGAGCAGTTCTTC
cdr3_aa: CASSLMTESAYNEQFF

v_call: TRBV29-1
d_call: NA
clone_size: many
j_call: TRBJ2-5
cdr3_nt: TGCAGCGTTGGGCAAGAGACCCAGTACTTC
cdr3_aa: CSVGQETQYF

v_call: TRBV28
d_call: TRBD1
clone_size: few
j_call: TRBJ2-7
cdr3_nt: TGTGCCAGCAGTTCGAGACAGGGACGGGGAGTATACGAGCAGTACTTC
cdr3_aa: CASSSRQGRGVYEQYF

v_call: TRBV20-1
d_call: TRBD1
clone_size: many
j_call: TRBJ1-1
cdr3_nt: TGCAGTGCTCCTCCCGGGACAGGGGGCGCGGGGACTGAAGCTTTCTTT
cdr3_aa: CSAPPGTGGAGTEAFF

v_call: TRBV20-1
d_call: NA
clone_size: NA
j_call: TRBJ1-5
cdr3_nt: TGCAGTGCTAGAGTCCCAGGGGCAGGTCAGCCCCAGCATTTT
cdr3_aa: CSARVPGAGQPQHF

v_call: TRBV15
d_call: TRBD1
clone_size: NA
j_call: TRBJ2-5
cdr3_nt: TGTGCCACCAGCAGAGGTGGACAGGGGGCGCCGGGGGAGACCCAGTACTTC
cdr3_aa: CATSRGGQGAPGETQYF

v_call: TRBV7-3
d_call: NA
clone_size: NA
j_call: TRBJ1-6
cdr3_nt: TGTGCCAGCAGCTTCTCGTTAATTGGGTACACCTATTCACCCCTCCACTTT
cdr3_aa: CASSFSLIGYTYSPLHF

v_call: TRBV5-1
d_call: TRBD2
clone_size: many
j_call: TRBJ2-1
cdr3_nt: TGCGCCAGCAAGGAACCGGGACTAGCTCCCGATGAGCAGTTCTTC
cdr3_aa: CASKEPGLAPDEQFF

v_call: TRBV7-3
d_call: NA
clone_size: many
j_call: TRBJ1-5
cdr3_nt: TGTGCCAGCAGCTCGGGATCTTATCAGCCCCAGCATTTT
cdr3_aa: CASSSGSYQPQHF

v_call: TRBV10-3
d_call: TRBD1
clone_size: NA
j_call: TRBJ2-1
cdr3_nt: TGTGCCAGATACAGGGGGCGAGGGAATGAGCAGTTCTTC
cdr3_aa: CARYRGRGNEQFF

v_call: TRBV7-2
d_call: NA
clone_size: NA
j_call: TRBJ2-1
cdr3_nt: TGTGTCAGCAGCCCCAACAGGTTCCGGACCCCGGGGAATGAGCAGTTCTTC
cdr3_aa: CVSSPNRFRTPGNEQFF

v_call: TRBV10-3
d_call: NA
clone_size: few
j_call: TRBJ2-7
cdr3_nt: TGTGCCATCAGTGAAGAGGGGGCCTACGAGCAGTACTTC
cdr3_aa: CAISEEGAYEQYF

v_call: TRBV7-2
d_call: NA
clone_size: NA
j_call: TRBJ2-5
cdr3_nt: TGTGCCAGCAGCTTCGCCGGGACCTCAAGGGGGAATCAGTACTTC
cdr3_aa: CASSFAGTSRGNQYF